Included here is one T cell receptor beta chain sequence, with context. CDR3 size: 14 residues. Germline-derived CDR1 and CDR2 are LNHDA and SQIVND (reference sequence). V was shortened by 9 bases and J by 4 bases, with 18 bases between the two germline ends. The PCR was carried out with 60 Vbeta primers and 13 Jbeta primers. Some clones are missing from TCRdb's copy, which holds only in-frame ones; the method was immunoSEQ multiplex PCR. The table has around 150,000 clones, 60% to 85% seen once; the top ten hold around 3%. The data stem from a study of cytomegalovirus exposure and HLA in healthy donors.

Sequencing used PBMCs. The chain has TRBV19 and TRBJ1-2; possible D gene TRBD1, 5 bases. This sequence was found in a woman aged 50 to 60 in good health and CMV-seropositive. The CDR3 loop reads CASWDSGSSYGYTF. In nucleotides, the CDR3 is TGTGCCAGCTGGGACTCAGGGTCTAGCTATGGCTACACCTTC.